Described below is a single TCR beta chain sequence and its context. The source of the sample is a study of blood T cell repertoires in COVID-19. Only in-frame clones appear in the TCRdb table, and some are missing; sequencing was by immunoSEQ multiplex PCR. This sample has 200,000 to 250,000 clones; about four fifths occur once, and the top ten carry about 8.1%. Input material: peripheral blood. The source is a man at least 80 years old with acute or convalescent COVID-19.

The CDR3 sequence is CASSLIAGGRLRYEQYF. The CDR3 bases are TGTGCCAGCAGTCTCATAGCGGGAGGGCGGTTACGCTACGAGCAGTACTTC. The chain links TRBV27 to TRBJ2-7, with 11 bases lining up with TRBD2. This CDR3 has 17 amino acids. V was clipped by 5 bases and J by 3 bases; unmatched bases: 12. Germline V gene data show CDR1 as MNHEY and CDR2 as SMNVEV (reference sequence).